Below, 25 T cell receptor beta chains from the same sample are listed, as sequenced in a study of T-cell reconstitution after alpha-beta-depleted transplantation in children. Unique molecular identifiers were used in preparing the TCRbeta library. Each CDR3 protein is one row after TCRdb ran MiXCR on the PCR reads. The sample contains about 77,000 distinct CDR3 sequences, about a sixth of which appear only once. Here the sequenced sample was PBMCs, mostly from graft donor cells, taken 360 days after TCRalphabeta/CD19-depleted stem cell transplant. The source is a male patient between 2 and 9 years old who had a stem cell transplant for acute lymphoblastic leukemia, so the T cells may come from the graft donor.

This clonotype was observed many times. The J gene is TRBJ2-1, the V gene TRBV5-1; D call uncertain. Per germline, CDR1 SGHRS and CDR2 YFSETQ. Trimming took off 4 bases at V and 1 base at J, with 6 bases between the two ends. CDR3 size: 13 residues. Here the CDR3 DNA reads TGCGCCAGCAGCCCTCGGTCCTACAATGAGCAGTTCTTC. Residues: CASSPRSYNEQFF.

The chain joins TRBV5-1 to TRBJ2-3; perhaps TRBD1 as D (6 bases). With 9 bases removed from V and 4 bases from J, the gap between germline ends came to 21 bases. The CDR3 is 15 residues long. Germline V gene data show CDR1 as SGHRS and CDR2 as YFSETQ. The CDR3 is CATKVGQGRSDTQYF. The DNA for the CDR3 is TGCGCCACCAAGGTCGGCCAGGGGCGGTCAGATACGCAGTATTTT. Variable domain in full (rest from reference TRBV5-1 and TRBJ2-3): KAGVTQTPRYLIKTRGQQVTLSCSPISGHRSVSWYQQTPGQGLQFLFEYFSETQRNKGNFPGRFSGRQFSNSRSEMNVSTLELGDSALYLCATKVGQGRSDTQYFGPGTRLTVL.

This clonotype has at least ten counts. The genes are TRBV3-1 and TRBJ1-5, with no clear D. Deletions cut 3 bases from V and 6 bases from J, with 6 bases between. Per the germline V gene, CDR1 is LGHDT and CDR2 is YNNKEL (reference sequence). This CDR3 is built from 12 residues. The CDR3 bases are TGTGCCAGCAGCCAGGGAGTTCAGCCCCAGCATTTT. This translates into CASSQGVQPQHF. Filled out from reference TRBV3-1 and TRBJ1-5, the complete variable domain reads DTAVSQTPKYLVTQMGNDKSIKCEQNLGHDTMYWYKQDSKKFLKIMFSYNNKELIINETVPNRFSPKSPDKAHLNLHINSLELGDSAVYFCASSQGVQPQHFGDGTRLSIL.

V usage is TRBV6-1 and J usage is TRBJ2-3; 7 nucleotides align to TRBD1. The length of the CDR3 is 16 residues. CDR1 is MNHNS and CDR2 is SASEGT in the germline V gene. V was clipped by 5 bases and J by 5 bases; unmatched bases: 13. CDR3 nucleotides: TGTGCCAGCAGTAGTAGGACAGGCCCTGGCGGAGATACGCAGTATTTT. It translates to CASSSRTGPGGDTQYF.

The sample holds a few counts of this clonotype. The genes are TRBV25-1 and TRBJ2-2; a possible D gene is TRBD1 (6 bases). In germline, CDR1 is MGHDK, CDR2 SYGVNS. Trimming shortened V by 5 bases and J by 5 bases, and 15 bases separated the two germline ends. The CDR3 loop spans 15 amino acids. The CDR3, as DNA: TGTGCCAGCAGTCGCTGGGGGCTGAGAACCGGGGAGCTGTTTTTT. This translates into CASSRWGLRTGELFF.

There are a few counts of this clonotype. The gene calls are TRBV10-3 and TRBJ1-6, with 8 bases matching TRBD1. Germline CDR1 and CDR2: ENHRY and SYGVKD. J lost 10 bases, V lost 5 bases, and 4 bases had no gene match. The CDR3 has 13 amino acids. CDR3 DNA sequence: TGTGCCATCAGTCATGGACAGGGATCACCCCTCCACTTT. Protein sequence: CAISHGQGSPLHF.

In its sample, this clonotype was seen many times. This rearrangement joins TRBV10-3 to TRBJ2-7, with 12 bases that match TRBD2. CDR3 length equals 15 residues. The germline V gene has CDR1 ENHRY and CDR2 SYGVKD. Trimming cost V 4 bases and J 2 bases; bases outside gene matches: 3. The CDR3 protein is CAISGTSGITYEQYF. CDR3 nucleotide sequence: TGTGCCATCAGTGGGACTAGCGGGATTACCTACGAGCAGTACTTC.

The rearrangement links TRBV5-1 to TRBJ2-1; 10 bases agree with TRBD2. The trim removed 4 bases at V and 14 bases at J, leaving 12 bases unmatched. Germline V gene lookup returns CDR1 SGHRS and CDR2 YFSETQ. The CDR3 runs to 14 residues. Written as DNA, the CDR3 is TGCGCCAGCAGCCCGGGACTAGCGCCACAAAGGGAGTTCTTC. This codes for CASSPGLAPQREFF.

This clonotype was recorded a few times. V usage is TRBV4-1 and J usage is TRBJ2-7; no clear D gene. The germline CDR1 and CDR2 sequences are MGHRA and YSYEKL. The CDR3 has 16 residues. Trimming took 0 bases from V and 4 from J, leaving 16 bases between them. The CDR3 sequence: CASSQDVYRSPYEQYF. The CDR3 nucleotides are TGCGCCAGCAGCCAAGATGTGTACAGATCCCCTTACGAGCAGTACTTC.

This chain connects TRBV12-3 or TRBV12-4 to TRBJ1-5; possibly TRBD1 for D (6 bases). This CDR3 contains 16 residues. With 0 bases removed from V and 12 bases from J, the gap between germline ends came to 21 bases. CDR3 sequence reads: CASSLARGGRKSGQHF. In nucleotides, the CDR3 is TGTGCCAGCAGTTTAGCGCGGGGGGGGCGGAAAAGTGGCCAGCATTTT.

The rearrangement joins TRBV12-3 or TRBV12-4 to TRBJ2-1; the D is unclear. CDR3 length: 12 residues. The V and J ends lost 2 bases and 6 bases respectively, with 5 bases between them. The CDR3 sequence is CASSLNFNEQFF. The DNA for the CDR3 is TGTGCCAGCAGTTTAAACTTCAATGAGCAGTTCTTC.

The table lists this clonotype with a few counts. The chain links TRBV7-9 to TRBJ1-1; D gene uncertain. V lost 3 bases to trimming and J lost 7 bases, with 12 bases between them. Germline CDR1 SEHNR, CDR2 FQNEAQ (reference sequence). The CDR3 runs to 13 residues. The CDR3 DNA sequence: TGTGCCAGCAGCTTTCCCTTGGGTGTTGAAGCTTTCTTT. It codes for CASSFPLGVEAFF.

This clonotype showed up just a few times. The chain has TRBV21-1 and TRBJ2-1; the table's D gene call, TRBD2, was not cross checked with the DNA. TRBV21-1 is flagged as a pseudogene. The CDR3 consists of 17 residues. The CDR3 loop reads CASSKARLAFPYNEQFF. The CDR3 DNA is TGTGCCAGCAGCAAAGCTAGACTAGCTTTTCCCTACAATGAGCAGTTCTTC.

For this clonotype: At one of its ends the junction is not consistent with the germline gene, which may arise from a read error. The DNA for the CDR3 is TGTGCCAGCAAGGTTGGGGACTCCTACAATGAGCAGCTCTTC. It specifies CASKVGDSYNEQLF. J is TRBJ2-1 and V is TRBV6-2 or TRBV6-3; possibly TRBD2 for D (6 bases). The CDR3 length is 14 residues. Looked up from germline, CDR1 is MNHEY and CDR2 is SVGEGT.

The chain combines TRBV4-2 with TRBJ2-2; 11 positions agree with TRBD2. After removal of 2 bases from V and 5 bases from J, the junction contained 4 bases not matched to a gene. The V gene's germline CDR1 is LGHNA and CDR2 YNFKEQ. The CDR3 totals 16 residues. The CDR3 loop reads CASSQPGLAETGELFF. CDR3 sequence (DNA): TGTGCCAGCAGCCAACCGGGACTAGCGGAGACCGGGGAGCTGTTTTTT.

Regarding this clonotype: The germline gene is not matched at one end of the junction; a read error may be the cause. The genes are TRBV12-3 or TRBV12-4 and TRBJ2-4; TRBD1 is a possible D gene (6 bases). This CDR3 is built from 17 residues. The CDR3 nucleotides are TGTGCCTGCAGTTTAGTGATCAGGGGTGTAGAGCGGAACATTCAGTACTTC. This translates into CACSLVIRGVERNIQYF.

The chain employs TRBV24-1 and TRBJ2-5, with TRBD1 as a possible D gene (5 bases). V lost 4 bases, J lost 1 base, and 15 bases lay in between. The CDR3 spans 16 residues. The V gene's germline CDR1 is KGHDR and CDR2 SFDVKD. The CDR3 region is CATSDGQGWPQETQYF. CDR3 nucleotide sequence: TGTGCCACCAGTGACGGCCAGGGCTGGCCCCAAGAGACCCAGTACTTC.

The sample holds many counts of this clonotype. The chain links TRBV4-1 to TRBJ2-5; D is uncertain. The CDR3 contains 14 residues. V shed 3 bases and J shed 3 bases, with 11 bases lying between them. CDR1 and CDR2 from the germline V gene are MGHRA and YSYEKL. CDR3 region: CASSQHLPKETQYF. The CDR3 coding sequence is TGCGCCAGCAGCCAGCACCTACCCAAAGAGACCCAGTACTTC.

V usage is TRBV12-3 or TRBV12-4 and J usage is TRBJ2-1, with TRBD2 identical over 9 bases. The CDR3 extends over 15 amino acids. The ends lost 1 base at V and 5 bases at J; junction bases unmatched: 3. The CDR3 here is CASSLVIAGDNEQFF. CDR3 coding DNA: TGTGCCAGCAGTTTAGTGATAGCGGGAGACAATGAGCAGTTCTTC.

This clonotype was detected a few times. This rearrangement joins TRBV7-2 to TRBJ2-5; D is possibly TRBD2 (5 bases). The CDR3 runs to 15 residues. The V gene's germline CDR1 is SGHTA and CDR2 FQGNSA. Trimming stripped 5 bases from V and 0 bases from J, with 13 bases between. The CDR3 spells CASSPQRSYQETQYF. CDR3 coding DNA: TGTGCCAGCAGCCCCCAGCGGAGCTACCAAGAGACCCAGTACTTC.

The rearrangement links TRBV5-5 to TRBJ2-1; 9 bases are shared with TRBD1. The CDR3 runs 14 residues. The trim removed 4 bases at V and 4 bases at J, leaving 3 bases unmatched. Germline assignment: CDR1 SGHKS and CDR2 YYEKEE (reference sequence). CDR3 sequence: CASSMTGGYNEQFF. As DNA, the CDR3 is TGTGCCAGCAGCATGACAGGGGGGTACAATGAGCAGTTCTTC.

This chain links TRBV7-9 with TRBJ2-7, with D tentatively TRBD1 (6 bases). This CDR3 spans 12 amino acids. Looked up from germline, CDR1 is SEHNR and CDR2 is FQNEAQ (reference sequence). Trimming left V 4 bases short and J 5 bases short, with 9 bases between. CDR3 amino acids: CASSWTANEQYF. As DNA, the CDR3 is TGTGCCAGCAGCTGGACAGCTAACGAGCAGTACTTC.

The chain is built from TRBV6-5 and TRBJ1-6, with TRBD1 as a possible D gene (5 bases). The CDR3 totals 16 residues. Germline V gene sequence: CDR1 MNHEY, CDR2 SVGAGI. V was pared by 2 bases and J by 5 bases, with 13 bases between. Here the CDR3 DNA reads TGTGCCAGCAGTTACAAGGGGAGGACTAATAATTCACCCCTCCACTTT. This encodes CASSYKGRTNNSPLHF.

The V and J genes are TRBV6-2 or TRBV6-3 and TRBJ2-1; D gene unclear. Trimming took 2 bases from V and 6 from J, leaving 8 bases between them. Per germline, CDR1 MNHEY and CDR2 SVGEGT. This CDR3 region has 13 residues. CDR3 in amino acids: CASSYLTLNEQFF. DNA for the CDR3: TGTGCCAGCAGTTACCTAACACTCAATGAGCAGTTCTTC.

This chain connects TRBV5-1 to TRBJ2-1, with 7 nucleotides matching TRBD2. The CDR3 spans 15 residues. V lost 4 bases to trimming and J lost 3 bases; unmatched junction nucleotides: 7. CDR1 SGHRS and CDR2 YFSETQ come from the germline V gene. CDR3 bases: TGCGCCAGCAGCGTCGTAACGGGAGGCTACAATGAGCAGTTCTTC. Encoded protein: CASSVVTGGYNEQFF.